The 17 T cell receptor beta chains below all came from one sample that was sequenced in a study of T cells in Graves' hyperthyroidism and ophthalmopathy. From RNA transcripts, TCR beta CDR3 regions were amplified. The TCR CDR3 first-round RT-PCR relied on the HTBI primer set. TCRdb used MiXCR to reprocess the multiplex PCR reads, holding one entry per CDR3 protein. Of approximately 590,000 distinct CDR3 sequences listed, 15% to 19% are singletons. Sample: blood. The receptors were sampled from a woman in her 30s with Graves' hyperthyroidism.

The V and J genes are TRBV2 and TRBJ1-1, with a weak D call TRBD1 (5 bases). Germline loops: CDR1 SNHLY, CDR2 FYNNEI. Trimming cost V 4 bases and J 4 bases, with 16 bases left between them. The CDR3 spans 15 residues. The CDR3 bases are TGTGCCAGCAGTGTCGTCAGGGAGATGTTCACTGAAGCTTTCTTT. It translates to CASSVVREMFTEAFF. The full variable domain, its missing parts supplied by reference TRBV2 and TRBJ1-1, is EPEVTQTPSHQVTQMGQEVILRCVPISNHLYFYWYRQILGQKVEFLVSFYNNEISEKSEIFDDQFSVERPDGSNFTLKIRSTKLEDSAMYFCASSVVREMFTEAFFGQGTRLTVV.

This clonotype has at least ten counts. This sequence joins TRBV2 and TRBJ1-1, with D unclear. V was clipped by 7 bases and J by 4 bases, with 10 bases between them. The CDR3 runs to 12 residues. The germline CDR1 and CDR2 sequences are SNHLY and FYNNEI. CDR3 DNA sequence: TGTGCCAGCAAAAAGGATCGCACTGAAGCTTTCTTT. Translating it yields CASKKDRTEAFF.

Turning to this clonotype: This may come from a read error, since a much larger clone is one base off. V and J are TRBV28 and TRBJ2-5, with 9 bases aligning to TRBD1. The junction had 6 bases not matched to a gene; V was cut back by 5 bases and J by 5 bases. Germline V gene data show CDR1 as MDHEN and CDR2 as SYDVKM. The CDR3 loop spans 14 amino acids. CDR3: CASSVQGASETQYF. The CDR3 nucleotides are TGTGCCAGCAGTGTACAGGGGGCCAGTGAGACCCAGTACTTC.

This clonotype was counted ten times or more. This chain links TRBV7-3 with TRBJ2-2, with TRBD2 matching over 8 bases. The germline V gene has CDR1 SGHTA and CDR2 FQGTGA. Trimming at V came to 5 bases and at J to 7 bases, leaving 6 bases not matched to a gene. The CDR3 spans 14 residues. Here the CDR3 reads CASSTAGAVGELFF. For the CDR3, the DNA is TGTGCCAGCAGCACAGCGGGAGCGGTCGGGGAGCTGTTTTTT.

CDR3 in amino acids: CASSPLSGRMSSDTQYF. In DNA, the CDR3 is TGCGCCAGCAGCCCACTTTCTGGGAGGATGAGTTCAGATACGCAGTATTTT. The rearrangement links TRBV4-1 to TRBJ2-3; D may be TRBD2 (6 bases). This CDR3 is 17 amino acids long. Germline V lookup: CDR1 MGHRA, CDR2 YSYEKL. V lost 4 bases and J lost 4, with 21 bases in between.

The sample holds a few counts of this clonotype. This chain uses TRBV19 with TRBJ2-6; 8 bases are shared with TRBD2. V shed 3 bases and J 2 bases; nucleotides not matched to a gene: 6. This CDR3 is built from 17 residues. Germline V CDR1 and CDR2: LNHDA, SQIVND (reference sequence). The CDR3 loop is CASSIAGGMAGANVLTF. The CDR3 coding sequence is TGTGCCAGTAGTATCGCGGGAGGAATGGCTGGGGCCAACGTCCTGACTTTC.

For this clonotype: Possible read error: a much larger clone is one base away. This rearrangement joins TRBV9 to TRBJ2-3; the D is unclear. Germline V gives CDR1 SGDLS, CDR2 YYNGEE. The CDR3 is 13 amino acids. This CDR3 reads CAGSVSSSDTQYF. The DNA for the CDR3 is TGTGCCGGCAGCGTAAGTTCGTCAGATACGCAGTATTTT.

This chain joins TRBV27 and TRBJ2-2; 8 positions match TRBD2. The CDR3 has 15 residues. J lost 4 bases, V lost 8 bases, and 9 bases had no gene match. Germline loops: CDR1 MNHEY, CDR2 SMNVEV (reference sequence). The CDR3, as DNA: TGTGCCAGCCACCCGTTAGCGGGACCCACCGGGGAGCTGTTTTTT. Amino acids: CASHPLAGPTGELFF.

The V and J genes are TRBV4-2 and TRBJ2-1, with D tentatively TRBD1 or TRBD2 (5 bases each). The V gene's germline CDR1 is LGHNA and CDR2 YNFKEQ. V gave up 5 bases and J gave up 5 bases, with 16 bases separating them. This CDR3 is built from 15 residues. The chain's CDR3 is CASSGAGTTHNEQFF. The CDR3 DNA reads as TGTGCCAGCAGCGGGGCAGGGACCACCCACAATGAGCAGTTCTTC.

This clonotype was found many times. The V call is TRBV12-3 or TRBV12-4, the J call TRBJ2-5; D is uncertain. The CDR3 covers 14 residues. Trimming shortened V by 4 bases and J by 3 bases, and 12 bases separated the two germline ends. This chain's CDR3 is CASSSLLFKETQYF. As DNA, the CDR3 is TGTGCCAGCAGTTCCTTGTTATTTAAAGAGACCCAGTACTTC.

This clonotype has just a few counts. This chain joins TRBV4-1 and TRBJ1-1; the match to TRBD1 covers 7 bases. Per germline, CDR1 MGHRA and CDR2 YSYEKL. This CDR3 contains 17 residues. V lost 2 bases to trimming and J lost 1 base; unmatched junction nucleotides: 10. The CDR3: CASSQPNDRVQNTEAFF. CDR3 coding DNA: TGCGCCAGCAGCCAACCTAACGACAGGGTTCAGAACACTGAAGCTTTCTTT.

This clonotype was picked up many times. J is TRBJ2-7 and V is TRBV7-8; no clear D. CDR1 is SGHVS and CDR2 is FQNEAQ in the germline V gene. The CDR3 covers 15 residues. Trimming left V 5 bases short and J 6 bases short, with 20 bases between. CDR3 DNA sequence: TGTGCCAGCAGCCCAGCCCGGACGCGGCCCTTCGAGCAGTACTTC. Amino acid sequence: CASSPARTRPFEQYF. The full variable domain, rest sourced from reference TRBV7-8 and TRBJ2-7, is GAGVSQSPRYKVAKRGQDVALRCDPISGHVSLFWYQQALGQGPEFLTYFQNEAQLDKSGLPSDRFFAERPEGSVSTLKIQRTQQEDSAVYLCASSPARTRPFEQYFGPGTRLTVT.

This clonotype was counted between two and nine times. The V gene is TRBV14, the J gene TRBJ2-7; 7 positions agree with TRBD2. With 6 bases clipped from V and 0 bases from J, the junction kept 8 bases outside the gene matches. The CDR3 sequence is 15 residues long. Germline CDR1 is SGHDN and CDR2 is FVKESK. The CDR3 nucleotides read TGTGCCAGCAGTCGACTAGCTGACGGCTCCTACGAGCAGTACTTC. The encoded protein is CASSRLADGSYEQYF.

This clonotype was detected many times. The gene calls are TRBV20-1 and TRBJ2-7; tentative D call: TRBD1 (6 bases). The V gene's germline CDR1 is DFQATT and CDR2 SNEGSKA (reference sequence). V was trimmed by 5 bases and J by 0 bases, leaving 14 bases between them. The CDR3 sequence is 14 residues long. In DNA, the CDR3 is TGCAGTGCTGAGGGGGAGCTAAGCTCCTACGAGCAGTACTTC. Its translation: CSAEGELSSYEQYF.

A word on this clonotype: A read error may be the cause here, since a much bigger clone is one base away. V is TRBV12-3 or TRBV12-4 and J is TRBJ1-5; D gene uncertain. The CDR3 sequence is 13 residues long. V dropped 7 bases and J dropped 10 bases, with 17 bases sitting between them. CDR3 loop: CASNFGFKGPQHF. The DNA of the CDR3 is TGTGCCAGCAATTTTGGGTTCAAAGGCCCCCAGCATTTT.

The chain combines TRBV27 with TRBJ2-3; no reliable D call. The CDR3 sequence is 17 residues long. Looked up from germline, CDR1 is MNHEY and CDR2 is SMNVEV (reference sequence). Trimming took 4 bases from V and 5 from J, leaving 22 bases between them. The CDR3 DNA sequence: TGTGCCAGCAGTTCGGACGATAGCCCGTTTATTGGAGATACGCAGTATTTT. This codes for CASSSDDSPFIGDTQYF.

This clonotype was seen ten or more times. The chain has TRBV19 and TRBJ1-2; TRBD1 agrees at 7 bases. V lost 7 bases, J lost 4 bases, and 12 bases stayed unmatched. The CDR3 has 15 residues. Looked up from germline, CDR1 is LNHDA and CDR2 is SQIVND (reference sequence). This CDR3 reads CASTPRDRMSYGYTF. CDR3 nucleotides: TGTGCCAGTACCCCCCGGGACAGAATGAGCTATGGCTACACCTTC. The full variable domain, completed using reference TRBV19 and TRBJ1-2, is DGGITQSPKYLFRKEGQNVTLSCEQNLNHDAMYWYRQDPGQGLRLIYYSQIVNDFQKGDIAEGYSVSREKKESFPLTVTSAQKNPTAFYLCASTPRDRMSYGYTFGSGTRLTVV.